The 17 T cell receptor beta chains below were found in one sample sequenced in a study of radiotherapy plus CTLA-4 blockade in lung cancer. The method was immunoSEQ multiplex PCR; TCRdb's version includes in-frame clones alone and lacks a portion of them. The data contain 20,000 to 25,000 clones, around 72% of them singletons. This specimen consisted of peripheral blood, obtained from a patient treated with radiotherapy plus ipilimumab. Source of these receptors: a human donor with non-small cell lung cancer who had stable disease on radiotherapy plus ipilimumab.

This clone was counted between two and nine times. The gene calls are TRBV19 and TRBJ1-2; 7 bases align to TRBD1. The CDR3 length is 13 residues. V lost 5 bases and J lost 8; bases outside the gene matches: 8. Germline CDR1 is LNHDA and CDR2 is SQIVND (reference sequence). The CDR3 loop reads CASSPTGVGGYTF. The CDR3 DNA reads as TGTGCCAGTAGTCCTACAGGGGTGGGAGGCTACACCTTC. Filled out from reference TRBV19 and TRBJ1-2, the complete variable domain reads DGGITQSPKYLFRKEGQNVTLSCEQNLNHDAMYWYRQDPGQGLRLIYYSQIVNDFQKGDIAEGYSVSREKKESFPLTVTSAQKNPTAFYLCASSPTGVGGYTFGSGTRLTVV.

The gene calls are TRBV7-3 and TRBJ2-1; 11 positions match TRBD2. The length of the CDR3 is 16 residues. Germline V gene lookup returns CDR1 SGHTA and CDR2 FQGTGA. J gave up 4 bases and V 3 bases, and 5 bases lay outside the gene matches. The CDR3 sequence: CASSLEASGRYNEQFF. The CDR3 nucleotides read TGTGCCAGCAGCTTGGAGGCTAGCGGGAGGTACAATGAGCAGTTCTTC.

V and J are TRBV7-3 and TRBJ2-3; 7 nucleotides align to TRBD1. Trimming removed 5 bases from V and 4 bases from J; junction bases left unmatched: 6. Per the germline V gene, CDR1 is SGHTA and CDR2 is FQGTGA. The CDR3 contains 14 residues. The CDR3 region has the DNA TGTGCCAGCAGCAATCGACAGGGAGCAGATACGCAGTATTTT. Protein sequence: CASSNRQGADTQYF.

V and J are TRBV2 and TRBJ2-7; the match to TRBD1 covers 10 bases. The CDR3 runs 15 residues. Germline V gene data show CDR1 as SNHLY and CDR2 as FYNNEI. The junction had 8 bases not matched to a gene; V was cut back by 5 bases and J by 4 bases. The CDR3 reads CASSLDRGLGYEQYF. As DNA, the CDR3 is TGTGCCAGCAGTCTCGACAGGGGGCTTGGGTACGAGCAGTACTTC.

The chain has TRBV29-1 and TRBJ2-7; 10 nucleotides match TRBD1. Germline CDR1 reads SQVTM; CDR2 reads ANQGSEA. This CDR3 comprises 14 residues. Germline trimming cut 4 bases from V and 1 base from J; bases unmatched to any gene: 4. The CDR3 protein is CSVVQDRGSYEQYF. The CDR3 bases are TGCAGCGTTGTGCAGGACAGGGGGTCCTACGAGCAGTACTTC.

With regard to this clone: The same CDR3 arises from other DNA sequences in this sample as well. The chain joins TRBV6-1 to TRBJ2-3, with D uncertain. Between the trimmed V and J ends, which lost 1 base and 7 bases, there was a span of 3 bases. Germline V gene sequence: CDR1 MNHNS, CDR2 SASEGT. This CDR3 spans 11 amino acids. In DNA, the CDR3 is TGTGCCAGCAGTGAAGTGTATACGCAGTATTTT. Translation gives CASSEVYTQYF.

The chain links TRBV7-2 to TRBJ2-2; 16 nucleotides line up with TRBD2. V shed 5 bases and J 6 bases; nucleotides not matched to a gene: 6. This CDR3 contains 17 residues. The V gene's germline CDR1 is SGHTA and CDR2 FQGNSA. The CDR3 DNA is TGTGCCAGCAGCCATCTGGGACTAGCGGGAGGGGCCGGGGAGCTGTTTTTT. Translated: CASSHLGLAGGAGELFF.

This clone showed up just once. V gene TRBV5-4 combines with J gene TRBJ2-7, with D hard to call. Trimming removed 0 bases at V and 1 base at J, with 5 bases between. The V gene's germline CDR1 is SGHNT and CDR2 YYREEE (reference sequence). The CDR3 sequence is 13 residues long. The CDR3 reads CASSLGRSYEQYF. The CDR3 bases are TGTGCCAGCAGCTTGGGCAGGTCCTACGAGCAGTACTTC.

In regard to this clone: The sample has other DNA sequences that encode this CDR3 too. The rearrangement links TRBV5-1 to TRBJ2-7; a possible D gene is TRBD1 (6 bases). The CDR3 consists of 14 residues. Germline CDR1 SGHRS, CDR2 YFSETQ. Between the trimmed V and J ends, which lost 0 bases and 2 bases, there was a span of 9 bases. CDR3 coding DNA: TGCGCCAGCAGCTTGGGGGCAGGGGCCTACGAGCAGTACTTC. This codes for CASSLGAGAYEQYF. Full variable domain (outside the CDR3, taken from reference TRBV5-1 and TRBJ2-7): KAGVTQTPRYLIKTRGQQVTLSCSPISGHRSVSWYQQTPGQGLQFLFEYFSETQRNKGNFPGRFSGRQFSNSRSEMNVSTLELGDSALYLCASSLGAGAYEQYFGPGTRLTVT.

V and J are TRBV10-3 and TRBJ1-1; D unclear. The CDR3 totals 13 residues. The germline V gene has CDR1 ENHRY and CDR2 SYGVKD. V was pared by 10 bases and J by 1 base, with 13 bases between. CDR3 protein: CATRPDGNTEAFF. The CDR3 coding sequence is TGTGCCACCCGACCTGACGGGAACACTGAAGCTTTCTTT.

This rearrangement joins TRBV6-5 to TRBJ1-1; perhaps TRBD1 as D (5 bases). Germline CDR1 is MNHEY and CDR2 is SVGAGI. The CDR3 sequence is 11 residues long. The V end lost 8 bases, the J end lost 6 bases, and 10 bases lay between the germline ends. Here the CDR3 DNA reads TGTGCCAGCGGCCAGGGTTCTGAAGCTTTCTTT. Translation gives CASGQGSEAFF.

V is TRBV7-9 and J is TRBJ2-7; D not resolved. Trimming shortened V by 5 bases and J by 5 bases, and 7 bases separated the two germline ends. Germline CDR1 reads SEHNR; CDR2 reads FQNEAQ (reference sequence). CDR3 length equals 11 residues. DNA of the CDR3: TGTGCCAGCAGCAAGTATAACGAGCAGTACTTC. Protein product: CASSKYNEQYF.

The rearrangement uses TRBV9 and TRBJ1-3, with D perhaps matching TRBD1 (5 bases). Trimming pared 0 bases from V and 1 base from J, leaving 14 bases between. The CDR3 covers 17 residues. Germline V gives CDR1 SGDLS, CDR2 YYNGEE. CDR3 sequence (DNA): TGTGCCAGCAGCGTAGTTGCAGGGTTATTTTCTGGAAACACCATATATTTT. This encodes CASSVVAGLFSGNTIYF.

The rearrangement uses TRBV7-9 and TRBJ2-5; D tentatively fits TRBD1 or TRBD2 (5 bases each). The length of the CDR3 is 14 residues. CDR1 is SEHNR and CDR2 is FQNEAQ in the germline V gene (reference sequence). V was pared by 6 bases and J by 3 bases, with 14 bases between. CDR3 nucleotide sequence: TGTGCCAGCAGGTACCCCCGGGGCAAAGAGACCCAGTACTTC. It is translated as CASRYPRGKETQYF.

The sample holds a few counts of this clone. V is TRBV9 and J is TRBJ2-5; D is unresolved. Germline-derived CDR1 and CDR2 are SGDLS and YYNGEE. V lost 0 bases, J lost 0 bases, and 6 bases lay in between. The CDR3 covers 14 residues. Written as DNA, the CDR3 is TGTGCCAGCAGCGTAGGGTGGAACCAAGAGACCCAGTACTTC. Translating gives CASSVGWNQETQYF.

The chain carries TRBV11-2 and TRBJ2-1; 8 bases line up with TRBD2. The CDR3 has 15 amino acids. The germline gives CDR1 SGHAT, CDR2 FQNNGV. Germline trimming cut 5 bases from V and 8 bases from J; bases unmatched to any gene: 11. The CDR3 nucleotides are TGTGCCAGCAGCGGGGGACTAGTGGGTGTTGATGAGCAGTTCTTC. Amino acids: CASSGGLVGVDEQFF.

The chain uses TRBV28 and TRBJ1-2, with a weak D call TRBD1 (5 bases). Germline lookup yields CDR1 MDHEN and CDR2 SYDVKM. V lost 4 bases and J 7 bases, leaving 19 bases between the germline ends. The length of the CDR3 is 15 residues. CDR3 sequence (DNA): TGTGCCAGCAGTTCCCCGGCGGGCGGGGCGAGTGGCTACACCTTC. Protein: CASSSPAGGASGYTF.